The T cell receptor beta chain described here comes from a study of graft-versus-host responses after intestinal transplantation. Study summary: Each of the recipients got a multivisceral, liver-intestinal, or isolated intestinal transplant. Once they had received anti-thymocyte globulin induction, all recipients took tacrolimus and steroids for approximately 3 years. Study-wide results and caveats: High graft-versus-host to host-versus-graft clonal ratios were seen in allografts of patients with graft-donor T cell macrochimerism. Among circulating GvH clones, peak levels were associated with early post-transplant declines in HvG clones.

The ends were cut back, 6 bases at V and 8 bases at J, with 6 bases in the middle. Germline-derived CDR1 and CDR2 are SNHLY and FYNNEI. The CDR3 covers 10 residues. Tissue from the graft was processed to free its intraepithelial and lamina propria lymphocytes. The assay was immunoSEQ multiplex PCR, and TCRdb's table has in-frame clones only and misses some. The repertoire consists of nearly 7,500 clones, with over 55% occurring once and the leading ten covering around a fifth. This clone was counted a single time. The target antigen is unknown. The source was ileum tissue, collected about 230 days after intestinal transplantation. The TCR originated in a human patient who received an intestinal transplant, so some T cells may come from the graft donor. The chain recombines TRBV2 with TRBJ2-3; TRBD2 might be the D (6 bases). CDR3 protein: CASRAGTQYF. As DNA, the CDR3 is TGTGCCAGCAGAGCGGGTACGCAGTATTTT.